These T cell receptor beta chains were read from a single sample in a study of identical twins. TCRdb re-derived calls from the 5' RACE reads in MiXCR, one entry per CDR3 protein. The sample gives about 730,000 distinct CDR3 sequences, 21% of which show up once; around 4.4% is in the top ten. These sequences were also reported in another study, on T cells expressing NK-cell markers.

Source material: PBMCs. The receptor set was obtained from a young woman in good health. CDR3s include the opening cysteine and the closing phenylalanine or tryptophan. D genes are given only for firm matches. Where a row states a size, it is once, few, many or the class of an expanded clone; other rows omit it.

DNA	CDR3	D	V	J	size
TGTGCCAGCAGCCAAGAAGGCTGGGACGGTCAGCCCCAGCATTTT	CASSQEGWDGQPQHF	NA	TRBV3-1	TRBJ1-5	many
TGTGCCAGCAAGACAGCCTCAAACTATGGCTACACCTTC	CASKTASNYGYTF	NA	TRBV2	TRBJ1-2	few
TGCGCCAGCAGCCAATGGAGTTGGGGCGAGCAGTACTTC	CASSQWSWGEQYF	NA	TRBV4-3	TRBJ2-7	few
TGTGCCAGCAGTACCGACAGGGGGCTGAACTATGGCTACACCTTC	CASSTDRGLNYGYTF	TRBD1	TRBV6-5	TRBJ1-2	NA
TGCAGCGCCGGACAGGAAAAACGGGTGCAGTACTTC	CSAGQEKRVQYF	TRBD1	TRBV29-1	TRBJ2-7	many
TGTGCCAGCAGTGGGGACCCCTTACAACAGTACTTC	CASSGDPLQQYF	NA	TRBV25-1	TRBJ2-4	few
TGTGCCATCAGAGGGCAGGGTGGCCCGGATACGCAGTATTTT	CAIRGQGGPDTQYF	NA	TRBV10-3	TRBJ2-3	many
TGCAGTGCTAGAAAGGTGACGGCGGGAGCCTACGAGCAGTACTTC	CSARKVTAGAYEQYF	TRBD2	TRBV20-1	TRBJ2-7	NA
TGTGCCAGCAGTTACCTTCCCCCGACCGATACGCAGTATTTT	CASSYLPPTDTQYF	NA	TRBV6-5	TRBJ2-3	many
TGTGCCACCCAACCCGGGACAGGGGGATCCGGGGCCAACGTCCTGACTTTC	CATQPGTGGSGANVLTF	TRBD1	TRBV19	TRBJ2-6	NA
TGTGCCAGCAGCCCTCCCTCCTTGAACACTGAAGCTTTCTTT	CASSPPSLNTEAFF	NA	TRBV5-5	TRBJ1-1	few
TGTGCCACCGCCCTACGGGTTTCATACGAGCAGTACTTC	CATALRVSYEQYF	NA	TRBV6-2/TRBV6-3	TRBJ2-7	NA
TGTGCCATCAGTCCGCCAGGGGGCCTTAGGTCTGGGGCCAACGTCCTGACTTTC	CAISPPGGLRSGANVLTF	TRBD1	TRBV10-3	TRBJ2-6	few
TGCGCCAGCAGCTTTGCAGGGACAGAAGAGACCCAGTACTTC	CASSFAGTEETQYF	TRBD1	TRBV5-1	TRBJ2-5	few
TGCAGTGCTAGAGATCCCAGGCTCTCCTACGAGCAGTACTTC	CSARDPRLSYEQYF	NA	TRBV20-1	TRBJ2-7	NA
TGTGCCAGCAGTTGGGCTCCAACCAGCACAGATACGCAGTATTTT	CASSWAPTSTDTQYF	NA	TRBV5-5	TRBJ2-3	few
TGTGCCAGCAGCCCGGCCCTGCTGGGACAGGGGTGGAGTGAGCAGTTCTTC	CASSPALLGQGWSEQFF	TRBD1	TRBV5-5	TRBJ2-1	once
TGTGCCAGCAGCCCCCCCGGAGCGGGGGCTTTTTCCTACGAGCAGTACTTC	CASSPPGAGAFSYEQYF	TRBD2	TRBV9	TRBJ2-7	few
TGTGCCAGCGGCCGACTAGCGGCGAATGAGCAGTTCTTC	CASGRLAANEQFF	TRBD2	TRBV6-2/TRBV6-3	TRBJ2-1	NA
TGTGCCAGCAGCAAAGAAGGCGGGACCTCCTACGAGCAGTACTTC	CASSKEGGTSYEQYF	NA	TRBV21-1	TRBJ2-7	NA
TGTGCCAGCAGCCAAGCTCAGACTAGCGGGAGCACAGATACGCAGTATTTT	CASSQAQTSGSTDTQYF	TRBD2	TRBV3-1	TRBJ2-3	NA
TGTGCCATCAGTGAGTCGAACCCGGGTTTCAGTGGCTACACCTTC	CAISESNPGFSGYTF	NA	TRBV10-3	TRBJ1-2	many
TGCGCCACGCGAAGGGACAGGGACAAAACTGAAGCTTTCTTT	CATRRDRDKTEAFF	TRBD1	TRBV5-1	TRBJ1-1	few
TGTGCCAGCAGCGCAGGACAGTCGATAAAACGTGAGCAGTTCTTC	CASSAGQSIKREQFF	NA	TRBV7-2	TRBJ2-1	NA
TGTGCCAGCAGCTCAACGCGGCACTACGAGCAGTACTTC	CASSSTRHYEQYF	NA	TRBV7-8	TRBJ2-7	many
TGTGCCAGCAGCTTAGCGCGGGCAGGTGAAGCTTTCTTT	CASSLARAGEAFF	NA	TRBV11-1	TRBJ1-1	NA
TGTGCTAGTGGTTTGGTACGAGACTATCGTTATGAGCAGTTCTTC	CASGLVRDYRYEQFF	NA	TRBV12-5	TRBJ2-1	NA
TGTGCCAGCAGCCTTGACATCGAGGGCTACGAGCAGTACTTC	CASSLDIEGYEQYF	NA	TRBV6-1	TRBJ2-7	few
TGTGCCAGCACGTACCCCGCATCTGGAAACACCATATATTTT	CASTYPASGNTIYF	NA	TRBV12-3/TRBV12-4	TRBJ1-3	NA
TGTGCCAGCAGTTGGACAGGGGCGGGCCGCACTGAAGCTTTCTTT	CASSWTGAGRTEAFF	TRBD1	TRBV6-5	TRBJ1-1	many
TGCAGTGCTGTCCGGCCCGGGACAGGGGCCTACGAGCAGTACTTC	CSAVRPGTGAYEQYF	TRBD1	TRBV20-1	TRBJ2-7	NA
TGTGCCACCAGGGGTTCGACGGAAGCTTTCTTT	CATRGSTEAFF	NA	TRBV19	TRBJ1-1	many
TGTGCCAGCAGCCCGGGCCGGCCCTCCTACGAGCAGTACTTC	CASSPGRPSYEQYF	NA	TRBV11-3	TRBJ2-7	few
TGTGCCATCAGAGGACAGACCGCTTCTGGAAACACCATATATTTT	CAIRGQTASGNTIYF	NA	TRBV10-3	TRBJ1-3	few
TGTGCCACCAACAGTGGGGCGCATGGTGGGGCCAACGTCCTGACTTTC	CATNSGAHGGANVLTF	NA	TRBV15	TRBJ2-6	NA
TGCAGTGCTAGAGATTGGAGCGGGAGCTCCTACGAGCAGTACTTC	CSARDWSGSSYEQYF	TRBD2	TRBV20-1	TRBJ2-7	NA
TGCGCCAGCAGCCTAACAACAGGGGGCACTGAAGCTTTCTTT	CASSLTTGGTEAFF	TRBD1	TRBV5-1	TRBJ1-1	NA
TGTGCCACCAGTGATTTATCGGGAGCCAAAAACATTCAGTACTTC	CATSDLSGAKNIQYF	NA	TRBV24-1	TRBJ2-4	few
TGTGCCAGCAGCCAACATAGCGGTGGCTCCTACAATGAGCAGTTCTTC	CASSQHSGGSYNEQFF	NA	TRBV3-1	TRBJ2-1	few
TGCGCCAGCAGCTTAGAGGGACATCGGGGCTACACCTTC	CASSLEGHRGYTF	NA	TRBV5-1	TRBJ1-2	few
TGCAGTGCTAGAGATCGGAGGACGGGGTACTACGAGCAGTACTTC	CSARDRRTGYYEQYF	NA	TRBV20-1	TRBJ2-7	few
TGTGCCAGCAGCCTCGTCGCGGTTGTCGAGCAGTACTTC	CASSLVAVVEQYF	NA	TRBV7-2	TRBJ2-7	NA
TGCGCCAGCAGCTTTCCCGGGAGTAAGTTCTTC	CASSFPGSKFF	NA	TRBV5-1	TRBJ2-1	NA